This T cell receptor beta chain is drawn from a study of technical replicates of blood from a handful of donors (dated by TCRdb to about 2017). Receptor amplification or capture employed the immunoSEQ multiplex PCR assay. TCRdb took this table from immuneACCESS and kept in-frame rearrangements with V and J called. Such tables lack part of the clones; where checked against another copy, unresolved V genes explain under half of the gap, and the rest is unexplained. Across this sample there are about 80,000 clones, with approximately 93% seen only once. Together, the top ten hold less than 0.5% of the sample. This clone was recorded once. No cognate antigen has been identified for it. Base qualities are not provided; no much larger clone lies one nucleotide away. V is cut by 1 base and J by 3 bases, and the space between the germline ends is 6 bases. Based on the germline V gene, the CDR1 and CDR2 sequences are SGHTA and FQGNSA. The CDR3, cysteine through phenylalanine, is 13 amino acids long. CDR3 DNA is the only sequence kept; it has 39 bases, read in frame from the first base.

The sequence is built from TRBV7-2 and TRBJ1-1, with the D gene uncertain. The origin of this receptor is a human donor in good health. Sequencing used T cells isolated from PBMCs. CDR3 region: CASSLVRHTEAFF. The bases read TGTGCCAGCAGCTTAGTGCGTCACACTGAAGCTTTCTTT.